This paragraph reports one T cell receptor (beta chain). This specimen comes from a study of T-cell memory formation after mild COVID-19. Study overall: Clusters of TCRs were largely donor specific.

V was shortened by 5 bases and J by 2 bases, with 13 bases between the two germline ends. CDR1 SGHTA and CDR2 FQGTGA come from the germline V gene. The CDR3 is 16 residues long. The 5'RACE method, run with constant-segment primers, produced TCR alpha and TCR beta cDNA libraries (carrying sample barcodes and UMIs). Each CDR3 protein is one row after TCRdb ran MiXCR on the 5' RACE reads. The sample comprises about 410,000 distinct CDR3 sequences, roughly 18% of which are singletons, and about a fifth rests with the top ten. This receptor was identified in a man aged 18-30 years who had mild COVID-19 (a few samples of this study predate the infection). Cell type and time point are not known. V and J are TRBV7-3 and TRBJ2-6; tentatively, D is TRBD1 or TRBD2 (6 bases each). Sequencing was carried out using PBMCs or a T cell subset sorted from them (not recorded which). Written as DNA, the CDR3 is TGTGCCAGCAGCCCCTGGGGGGCAACTGGGGCCAACGTCCTGACTTTC. Protein: CASSPWGATGANVLTF.